The present T cell receptor (beta chain) was sequenced within a study of spatial heterogeneity in lung cancer. Time point: sample taken at primary tumor resection. Researchers sequenced whole RNA taken from tumor, nontumor lung or frozen PBMC without sorting. The approximately 69 donors had untreated early-stage non-small cell lung cancer. Regarding the study as a whole: Ubiquitous expanded tumor TCRs were seen in blood more at resection than at follow-up.

One entry per CDR3 protein results from TCRdb running MiXCR on the 5' RACE reads. The sample has fewer than 45,000 distinct CDR3 sequences, about 6.7% seen once. The ends were cut back, 3 bases at V and 3 bases at J, with 11 bases in the middle. This CDR3 has 13 amino acids. Germline V lookup: CDR1 SQVTM, CDR2 ANQGSEA. Only a few counts were recorded for this clonotype. Its target is unknown. This sample comprised PBMCs, obtained at surgery. The receptor's source is a female donor with early-stage non-small cell lung cancer. The chain has TRBV29-1 and TRBJ1-2; D remains unclear. CDR3 coding DNA: TGCAGCGTTGATCCCGGTTTAGACTATGGCTACACCTTC. Translating gives CSVDPGLDYGYTF.